These 28 T cell receptor beta chains were sequenced from one sample in a study of blood T cell repertoires in COVID-19. Profiled with immunoSEQ multiplex PCR; TCRdb holds only in-frame clones, not every one. The table lists around 170,000 clones, about nine tenths of them singletons. The sample taken for sequencing was peripheral blood. The source of these receptors is a woman aged 25 to 39 with acute or convalescent COVID-19.

This clone was picked up one time. CDR3 in amino acids: CASSPGLSSYNEQFF. CDR3 in DNA: TGTGCCAGCAGTCCCGGACTGAGCTCCTACAATGAGCAGTTCTTC. V gene TRBV27 combines with J gene TRBJ2-1, with D possibly matching TRBD2 (5 bases). V was trimmed by 5 bases and J by 0 bases, leaving 11 bases between them. CDR3 size: 15 residues. CDR1 MNHEY and CDR2 SMNVEV come from the germline V gene (reference sequence).

The chain recombines TRBV6-5 with TRBJ2-7; D may be TRBD1 (7 bases). There are 12 residues in the CDR3. Germline V CDR1 and CDR2: MNHEY, SVGAGI. With 9 bases removed from V and 7 bases from J, the gap between germline ends came to 16 bases. CDR3 coding DNA: TGTGCCAGTAGGAGGGGGCGCGGGGAGCAGTACTTC. Its protein product is CASRRGRGEQYF.

This sequence joins TRBV2 and TRBJ2-7; D is perhaps TRBD1 (5 bases). V dropped 5 bases and J dropped 3 bases, with 8 bases sitting between them. Germline CDR1 and CDR2: SNHLY and FYNNEI. The CDR3 is 12 residues long. The CDR3 protein is CASSRQYYEQYF. CDR3 nucleotide sequence: TGTGCCAGCAGTAGACAGTACTACGAGCAGTACTTC.

Concerning this clone itself: At one end the junction does not follow the germline gene, possibly because of a read error. The gene calls are TRBV6-1 and TRBJ2-7; TRBD1 matches at 7 bases. This CDR3 spans 12 amino acids. Germline loops: CDR1 MNHNS, CDR2 SASEGT. The CDR3 coding sequence is TGTGCCAGCAGTGAAAACGGACAGGCGTTGTTCTTC. It is translated as CASSENGQALFF.

The V gene is TRBV29-1, the J gene TRBJ2-3, with D hard to call. The CDR3 is made up of 14 amino acids. The V and J ends lost 5 bases and 2 bases respectively, with 14 bases between them. CDR1 is SQVTM and CDR2 is ANQGSEA in the germline V gene. The CDR3 nucleotides read TGCAGCGTTACACCCAGGATCTCCACAGATACGCAGTATTTT. This codes for CSVTPRISTDTQYF.

This clone was counted between two and nine times. The CDR3 DNA reads TGTGCCAGCAGGCTCTGGAGACAGGGGAACTATGGCTACACCTTC. Translation: CASRLWRQGNYGYTF. The chain has TRBV6-5 and TRBJ1-2; 8 bases fit TRBD1. Per germline, CDR1 MNHEY and CDR2 SVGAGI. V was pared by 6 bases and J by 2 bases, with 8 bases of the junction left unmatched. CDR3 length: 15 residues.

CDR3 protein: CSVLGATTLNEQFF. The CDR3 coding sequence is TGCAGCGTTCTTGGGGCAACGACCCTCAATGAGCAGTTCTTC. V and J are TRBV29-1 and TRBJ2-1; possibly TRBD1 for D (5 bases). Trimming pared 5 bases from V and 6 bases from J, leaving 17 bases between. The CDR3 totals 14 residues. The germline CDR1 and CDR2 sequences are SQVTM and ANQGSEA.

The chain carries TRBV18 and TRBJ2-2; D gene uncertain. V was pared by 2 bases and J by 4 bases, with 11 bases between. The CDR3 loop spans 15 amino acids. The germline V gene has CDR1 KGHSH and CDR2 LQKENI. The DNA for the CDR3 is TGTGCCAGCTCACCAATCAACTCCGCCACCGGGGAGCTGTTTTTT. It codes for CASSPINSATGELFF. Full variable domain (outside the CDR3, taken from reference TRBV18 and TRBJ2-2): NAGVMQNPRHLVRRRGQEARLRCSPMKGHSHVYWYRQLPEEGLKFMVYLQKENIIDESGMPKERFSAEFPKEGPSILRIQQVVRGDSAAYFCASSPINSATGELFFGEGSRLTVL.

This chain uses TRBV27 with TRBJ1-1; D is unresolved. Germline-derived CDR1 and CDR2 are MNHEY and SMNVEV (reference sequence). V was clipped by 2 bases and J by 3 bases, with 7 bases between them. The CDR3 contains 13 residues. The CDR3 coding sequence is TGTGCCAGCAGTTTAGGGCGGGACACTGAAGCTTTCTTT. Translating it yields CASSLGRDTEAFF.

The chain recombines TRBV2 with TRBJ2-7, with 9 nucleotides matching TRBD1. The CDR3 is made up of 14 amino acids. Germline CDR1 and CDR2: SNHLY and FYNNEI. J lost 3 bases, V lost 4 bases, and 4 bases had no gene match. For the CDR3, the DNA is TGTGCCAGCAGTGGACAGGGGGGGATCTACGAGCAGTACTTC. Its protein product is CASSGQGGIYEQYF.

V gene TRBV12-3 or TRBV12-4 combines with J gene TRBJ1-1; D may be TRBD1 (6 bases). The CDR3 spans 13 residues. With 3 bases removed from V and 3 bases from J, the gap between germline ends came to 8 bases. The CDR3 is CASSLDRYTEAFF. The CDR3 coding sequence is TGTGCCAGCAGTTTGGACAGATACACTGAAGCTTTCTTT.

The chain recombines TRBV5-6 with TRBJ1-2; tentative D call: TRBD1 (5 bases). From germline, CDR1 is SGHDT and CDR2 YYEEEE. The V end was cut by 1 base, the J end by 6 bases, with 16 bases between. This CDR3 is built from 15 residues. CDR3 region: CASSLYFVQANGYTF. DNA for the CDR3: TGTGCCAGCAGCTTGTATTTCGTACAGGCCAATGGCTACACCTTC.

V is TRBV19 and J is TRBJ1-1; no clear D. CDR1 and CDR2 (germline): LNHDA, SQIVND (reference sequence). This CDR3 is built from 11 residues. Deletions cut 6 bases from V and 8 bases from J, with 10 bases between. Written as DNA, the CDR3 is TGTGCCAGTAGGGCCGCAAGAGAAGCTTTCTTT. Its protein is CASRAAREAFF. Based on the CDR3 plus reference TRBV19 and TRBJ1-1, the full variable domain is DGGITQSPKYLFRKEGQNVTLSCEQNLNHDAMYWYRQDPGQGLRLIYYSQIVNDFQKGDIAEGYSVSREKKESFPLTVTSAQKNPTAFYLCASRAAREAFFGQGTRLTVV.

The rearrangement uses TRBV10-1 and TRBJ2-1; 9 bases map to TRBD2. The CDR3 is 16 residues long. With 6 bases clipped from V and 2 bases from J, the junction kept 8 bases outside the gene matches. Looked up from germline, CDR1 is WNHNN and CDR2 is SYGVQD (reference sequence). The CDR3 region is CASRTSGPFTYNEQFF. The CDR3 DNA follows: TGCGCCAGCAGAACTAGCGGGCCCTTCACCTACAATGAGCAGTTCTTC.

This clone has just one count. V is TRBV7-6 and J is TRBJ2-3, with 14 bases that match TRBD2. The CDR3 loop spans 16 amino acids. V was clipped by 2 bases and J by 4 bases; unmatched bases: 2. Germline V gene data show CDR1 as SGHVS and CDR2 as FNYEAQ. CDR3 coding DNA: TGTGCCAGCAGCTTATCGGGACTAGCGGGAGCAGATACGCAGTATTTT. Translating it yields CASSLSGLAGADTQYF.

J is TRBJ2-5 and V is TRBV11-3; D possibly corresponds to TRBD2 (5 bases). In germline, CDR1 is SGHNT, CDR2 YENEEA. This CDR3 has 14 residues. The V and J ends lost 2 bases and 1 base respectively, with 8 bases between them. CDR3 DNA: TGTGCCAGCAGCTTACCCCGGGGCCAAGAGACCCAGTACTTC. Protein sequence: CASSLPRGQETQYF.

CDR3 DNA: TGTGCCAGCAGCTTGAGGGGGGACAGCTCCTACAATGAGCAGTTCTTC. It is translated as CASSLRGDSSYNEQFF. The chain joins TRBV11-2 to TRBJ2-1; tentative D call: TRBD1 (7 bases). This CDR3 region has 16 residues. Trimming removed 3 bases from V and 0 bases from J, with 12 bases in between. Germline V lookup: CDR1 SGHAT, CDR2 FQNNGV.

J is TRBJ1-4 and V is TRBV29-1; 7 bases fit TRBD1. With 7 bases clipped from V and 7 bases from J, the junction kept 9 bases outside the gene matches. The CDR3 runs to 13 residues. CDR1 and CDR2 (germline): SQVTM, ANQGSEA. The CDR3 spells CSAHLQGPEKLFF. The CDR3 nucleotides read TGCAGCGCCCATCTACAGGGGCCTGAAAAACTGTTTTTT.

The CDR3 region is CASSLGGEAFF. The CDR3 DNA follows: TGTGCCAGCAGCTTAGGCGGGGAAGCTTTCTTT. The chain links TRBV7-2 to TRBJ1-1; D is unclear. V shed 1 base and J shed 8 bases, with 5 bases lying between them. The CDR3 consists of 11 residues. Germline values: CDR1 SGHTA, CDR2 FQGNSA. The full variable domain, completed using reference TRBV7-2 and TRBJ1-1, is GAGVSQSPSNKVTEKGKDVELRCDPISGHTALYWYRQSLGQGLEFLIYFQGNSAPDKSGLPSDRFSAERTGGSVSTLTIQRTQQEDSAVYLCASSLGGEAFFGQGTRLTVV.

The CDR3 DNA reads TGTGCCGGGGAAAGGGGTTTGAACACTGAAGCTTTCTTT. It encodes CAGERGLNTEAFF. The V call is TRBV30, the J call TRBJ1-1, with D tentatively TRBD1 (5 bases). Trimming took off 8 bases at V and 0 bases at J, with 13 bases between the two ends. This CDR3 comprises 13 residues. The germline gives CDR1 GTSNPN, CDR2 SVGIG (reference sequence).

As concerns this clone: At one end the junction does not follow the germline gene, possibly because of a read error. The same CDR3 also results from other DNA sequences found in this sample. The rearrangement uses TRBV2 and TRBJ2-2; D is perhaps TRBD2 (5 bases). CDR1 is SNHLY and CDR2 is FYNNEI in the germline V gene. The CDR3 has 15 amino acids. The CDR3 DNA is TGTGCCAGCAGCGAGGGAGAGGTTGGTACCGGAGAGCTGTTTTTT. It yields the protein CASSEGEVGTGELFF.

This sequence joins TRBV7-2 and TRBJ2-5; perhaps TRBD1 as D (5 bases). The germline V gene has CDR1 SGHTA and CDR2 FQGNSA. V gave up 1 base and J gave up 5 bases, with 14 bases separating them. The CDR3 runs to 15 residues. CDR3 nucleotides: TGTGCCAGCAGCTTAGGGGGCGGTAACCTGGAGACCCAGTACTTC. Translated, it gives CASSLGGGNLETQYF.

This clone showed up just a few times. The rearrangement joins TRBV4-2 to TRBJ2-3, with a weak D call TRBD1 (5 bases). With 0 bases removed from V and 5 bases from J, the gap between germline ends came to 9 bases. The CDR3 is 14 residues long. CDR1 LGHNA and CDR2 YNFKEQ come from the germline V gene. The CDR3 loop is CASSQDFQGDTQYF. The CDR3 nucleotides are TGTGCCAGCAGCCAAGATTTTCAGGGAGATACGCAGTATTTT.

J is TRBJ1-3 and V is TRBV7-6; 7 nucleotides line up with TRBD1. This CDR3 comprises 15 residues. Germline V gene data show CDR1 as SGHVS and CDR2 as FNYEAQ. V dropped 5 bases and J dropped 2; count of bases not matched to a gene: 6. The CDR3 coding sequence is TGTGCCAGCAGCCGATCGACAGGGACTGGAAACACCATATATTTT. It encodes CASSRSTGTGNTIYF.

The chain employs TRBV10-3 and TRBJ2-5, with 9 bases identical to TRBD2. Losses at the gene ends were 7 bases for V and 4 bases for J; bases not matched to a gene: 7. Germline CDR1 is ENHRY and CDR2 is SYGVKD. The CDR3 loop spans 14 amino acids. The CDR3 spells CAIKGAGGRETQYF. In DNA form, the CDR3 reads TGTGCCATCAAAGGGGCGGGAGGGAGAGAGACCCAGTACTTC.

This clone has just a few counts. This chain links TRBV3-1 (or the pseudogene TRBV3-2) with TRBJ1-3, with D perhaps TRBD1 (6 bases). The germline V gene encodes CDR1 LGHDT and CDR2 YNNKEL (reference sequence). Trimming pared 4 bases from V and 2 bases from J, leaving 9 bases between. CDR3 size: 14 residues. The CDR3 DNA reads TGTGCCAGCAGCCTACAGGGTGCTGGAAACACCATATATTTT. It encodes CASSLQGAGNTIYF.

This clone was picked up a small number of times. This chain joins TRBV30 and TRBJ1-3; 10 nucleotides agree with TRBD1. This CDR3 has 15 residues. J was trimmed by 6 bases and V by 4 bases; bases with no gene match: 9. The germline V gene encodes CDR1 GTSNPN and CDR2 SVGIG (reference sequence). The CDR3 reads CAWTADRGELNTIYF. CDR3 DNA: TGTGCCTGGACCGCGGACAGGGGGGAATTAAACACCATATATTTT.

V is TRBV14 and J is TRBJ2-2; D remains unclear. There are 18 residues in the CDR3. Germline V lookup: CDR1 SGHDN, CDR2 FVKESK. V was clipped by 0 bases and J by 6 bases, with 20 bases between them. CDR3 DNA sequence: TGTGCCAGCAGCCAAGATCCTCGAGCTGTTATAGACTCCGGGGAGCTGTTTTTT. Protein sequence: CASSQDPRAVIDSGELFF.